One and the same sample provided the 15 T cell receptor beta chains below, sequenced in a study of T cells after yellow fever vaccination. TCRdb independently ran MiXCR on the 5' RACE reads; one entry per CDR3 protein. The sample yields around 310,000 distinct CDR3 sequences, roughly 8.7% seen once. This specimen was PBMCs, taken on the day of the first yellow fever vaccination. The receptors derive from a young man who received the YFV17D yellow fever vaccine.

V and J are TRBV3-1 and TRBJ1-5; 7 positions match TRBD1. The junction had 5 bases not matched to a gene; V was cut back by 3 bases and J by 3 bases. The CDR3 covers 15 residues. Germline V CDR1 and CDR2: LGHDT, YNNKEL (reference sequence). The CDR3 nucleotides are TGTGCCAGCAGCCATAGAGGGGGCAACAATCAGCCCCAGCATTTT. Translating it yields CASSHRGGNNQPQHF.

This clonotype was seen at least ten times. The chain combines TRBV3-1 with TRBJ2-3, with 15 bases aligning to TRBD2. Losses at the gene ends were 4 bases for V and 4 bases for J; bases not matched to a gene: 0. The germline V gene has CDR1 LGHDT and CDR2 YNNKEL (reference sequence). CDR3 length: 15 amino acids. CDR3 residues: CASSRTSGGADTQYF. In DNA, the CDR3 is TGTGCCAGCAGCCGGACTAGCGGGGGGGCAGATACGCAGTATTTT.

This clonotype is a singleton in its sample. A much larger clone sits a single nucleotide away, making a read error possible. The chain uses TRBV7-2 and TRBJ1-6; D is possibly TRBD1 (6 bases). From germline, CDR1 is SGHTA and CDR2 FQGNSA. Trimming cost V 5 bases and J 10 bases, with 15 bases left between them. This CDR3 has 14 amino acids. In DNA, the CDR3 is TGTGCCAGCAGCATTTTAGGGGGACGGTCACCCCTCCACTTT. It is translated as CASSILGGRSPLHF.

The V call is TRBV11-2, the J call TRBJ2-1, with TRBD2 matching over 7 bases. The CDR3 spans 16 residues. Germline trimming cut 6 bases from V and 0 bases from J; bases unmatched to any gene: 8. Germline V CDR1 and CDR2: SGHAT, FQNNGV. CDR3 DNA: TGTGCCAGCAGGGTACCGGGGGGTAGCTCCTACAATGAGCAGTTCTTC. It encodes CASRVPGGSSYNEQFF. The variable domain in full, completed from reference TRBV11-2 and TRBJ2-1, reads EAGVAQSPRYKIIEKRQSVAFWCNPISGHATLYWYQQILGQGPKLLIQFQNNGVVDDSQLPKDRFSAERLKGVDSTLKIQPAKLEDSAVYLCASRVPGGSSYNEQFFGPGTRLTVL.

The V gene is TRBV6-1, the J gene TRBJ2-7; D is perhaps TRBD1 or TRBD2 (5 bases each). This CDR3 comprises 13 residues. Germline values: CDR1 MNHNS, CDR2 SASEGT. Trimming removed 4 bases from V and 3 bases from J, with 10 bases in between. The CDR3 DNA sequence: TGTGCCAGCAGTGGGGGGATTCTCTACGAGCAGTACTTC. The encoded protein is CASSGGILYEQYF.

This chain joins TRBV9 and TRBJ2-3; TRBD2 matches 10 bases. Germline lookup yields CDR1 SGDLS and CDR2 YYNGEE. This CDR3 has 15 amino acids. Trimming at V came to 0 bases and at J to 9 bases, leaving 7 bases not matched to a gene. CDR3 DNA sequence: TGTGCCAGCAGCGTAGAAGCGGGGGGGCCGGGGACGCAGTATTTT. Protein: CASSVEAGGPGTQYF.

This chain uses TRBV4-2 with TRBJ2-7; D is ambiguous. The CDR3 is made up of 13 amino acids. Trimming pared 0 bases from V and 3 bases from J, leaving 6 bases between. Germline V CDR1 and CDR2: LGHNA, YNFKEQ. The CDR3 DNA follows: TGTGCCAGCAGCCAAGAGTTTGGCTACGAGCAGTACTTC. Translated, it gives CASSQEFGYEQYF.

V and J are TRBV12-3 or TRBV12-4 and TRBJ2-5; no clear D. Trimming left V 4 bases short and J 12 bases short, with 15 bases between. The CDR3 runs to 12 residues. The CDR3 loop reads CASSYGPAMEYF. DNA of the CDR3: TGTGCCAGCAGTTATGGACCGGCAATGGAGTACTTC.

This clonotype was found a few times. The genes are TRBV29-1 and TRBJ2-1; tentatively, D is TRBD1 or TRBD2 (5 bases each). Germline V lookup: CDR1 SQVTM, CDR2 ANQGSEA. The V gene lost 6 bases and the J gene lost 4 bases, with 13 bases spanning the gap. The CDR3 totals 13 residues. In nucleotides, the CDR3 is TGCAGCGTCCAGGGAGTGGGGTACAATGAGCAGTTCTTC. Its protein product is CSVQGVGYNEQFF.

This clonotype was recorded a few times. This chain connects TRBV7-9 to TRBJ2-5; D is undetermined. The germline CDR1 and CDR2 sequences are SEHNR and FQNEAQ (reference sequence). Trimming shortened V by 6 bases and J by 0 bases, and 8 bases separated the two germline ends. CDR3 length: 13 amino acids. The chain's CDR3 is CASRQKYQETQYF. In DNA form, the CDR3 reads TGTGCCAGCAGACAAAAGTACCAAGAGACCCAGTACTTC.

This clonotype occurred a few times. The chain couples TRBV7-2 to TRBJ2-1; 9 bases are a match to TRBD1. Germline V lookup: CDR1 SGHTA, CDR2 FQGNSA. This CDR3 spans 14 amino acids. V was pared by 5 bases and J by 7 bases, with 6 bases of the junction left unmatched. CDR3: CASSPGTGWNEQFF. CDR3 bases: TGTGCCAGCAGCCCCGGGACAGGGTGGAATGAGCAGTTCTTC.

This clonotype was detected a few times. CDR3 protein: CASSGGILKSGGTIEAFF. For the CDR3, the DNA is TGCGCCAGCAGTGGCGGGATCCTTAAATCCGGCGGAACAATCGAAGCTTTCTTT. The chain links TRBV5-1 to TRBJ1-1; D remains unclear. Germline V gene data show CDR1 as SGHRS and CDR2 as YFSETQ. The CDR3 spans 18 residues. V lost 5 bases, J lost 8 bases, and 31 bases lay in between.

This clonotype has ten or more counts. The CDR3 region has the DNA TGCAGCGTCCGGACAGGGACGGTGAATGAAAAACTGTTTTTT. It is translated as CSVRTGTVNEKLFF. V usage is TRBV29-1 and J usage is TRBJ1-4, with 8 bases identical to TRBD1. The length of the CDR3 is 14 residues. V dropped 6 bases and J dropped 5; count of bases not matched to a gene: 8. Germline V CDR1 and CDR2: SQVTM, ANQGSEA.

This clonotype was picked up many times. The chain joins TRBV14 to TRBJ2-7; 7 bases align to TRBD1. Germline-derived CDR1 and CDR2 are SGHDN and FVKESK. With V trimmed by 3 bases and J by 6 bases, 5 bases remained unmatched. The CDR3 runs 13 residues. The CDR3 is CASSHVAGGEQYF. As DNA, the CDR3 is TGTGCCAGCAGCCACGTTGCAGGGGGCGAGCAGTACTTC.

This clonotype has only a few counts. The gene calls are TRBV14 and TRBJ1-4, with D possibly matching TRBD1 (5 bases). Trimming removed 4 bases at V and 7 bases at J, with 16 bases between. Looked up from germline, CDR1 is SGHDN and CDR2 is FVKESK. This CDR3 is 15 amino acids long. This CDR3 reads CASSLGTSMAEKLFF. The CDR3 DNA is TGTGCCAGCAGCCTCGGGACCTCAATGGCTGAAAAACTGTTTTTT.